This is a list of T cell receptor beta chains from one sample in a study of vaccination and CD4 T cells after COVID-19. Their cognate antigens are unknown. A single record per CDR3 protein comes from TCRdb applying MiXCR to the PCR reads. The table lists 15,000 to 16,000 distinct CDR3 sequences, around 48% of them singletons, with 11% to 15% in the top ten. Sequencing was carried out using CD4+ T cells from blood, cultured in vitro. The receptor source for this set is a human donor who had recovered from COVID-19. Each CDR3 is given with its conserved first and last residue. The order of the fields is J gene, D gene, clone size, V gene, CDR3 protein, CDR3 DNA. D genes are given only for firm matches. Rows give clone size only sometimes, using once, few, many, or a class for an expanded clone.

>TRBJ2-7|TRBD2|-|TRBV12-3/TRBV12-4
CASSLVGRLAGNRVNEQYF
TGTGCCAGCAGTTTAGTGGGGCGGCTAGCGGGAAATCGAGTCAACGAGCAGTACTTC
>TRBJ2-7|TRBD2|-|TRBV28
CASIALAGEHEQYF
TGTGCCAGCATAGCCCTAGCGGGGGAGCACGAGCAGTACTTC
>TRBJ2-7|-|-|TRBV6-2/TRBV6-3
CASSRQGPPTVQYF
TGTGCCAGCAGTCGGCAGGGACCCCCTACGGTGCAGTACTTC
>TRBJ2-2|-|few|TRBV5-1
CASSWSPTGELFF
TGCGCCAGCAGCTGGAGCCCCACCGGGGAGCTGTTTTTT
>TRBJ1-6|TRBD1|-|TRBV20-1
CSAGGQGAWNSPLHF
TGCAGTGCTGGCGGACAGGGGGCTTGGAATTCACCCCTCCACTTT
>TRBJ2-1|TRBD2|-|TRBV20-1
CSATGTSGRAYYNEQFF
TGCAGTGCTACCGGGACTAGCGGGAGGGCCTACTACAATGAGCAGTTCTTC
>TRBJ1-2|-|-|TRBV4-3
CASSQGLRGNRAGYTF
TGCGCCAGCAGCCAAGGCCTCAGGGGAAATCGGGCTGGCTACACCTTC
>TRBJ1-2|TRBD1|few|TRBV20-1
CSALLTGVAGGAYGYTF
TGCAGTGCCCTACTGACAGGGGTCGCCGGGGGTGCCTATGGCTACACCTTC
>TRBJ1-1|-|-|TRBV21-1
CASSGGDTLNTEAFF
TGTGCCAGCAGCGGGGGGGACACCCTGAACACTGAAGCTTTCTTT
>TRBJ2-1|TRBD1|-|TRBV2
CASSLTGGNRNSYNEQFF
TGTGCCAGCAGTCTGACAGGGGGAAATAGAAACTCCTACAATGAGCAGTTCTTC
>TRBJ2-4|-|-|TRBV20-1
CSARNPGGLKYF
TGCAGTGCTAGGAATCCTGGGGGTTTGAAGTACTTC
>TRBJ1-6|-|few|TRBV6-1
CASCPRLLDSPLHF
TGTGCCAGCTGTCCGAGGTTGTTAGATTCACCCCTCCACTTT
>TRBJ1-1|-|-|TRBV11-1
CASSAQGKSEAFF
TGTGCCAGCAGTGCACAGGGAAAGTCTGAAGCTTTCTTT
>TRBJ1-1|TRBD1|-|TRBV7-2
CASSSFPRGRNTEAFF
TGTGCCAGCAGCTCGTTTCCCAGGGGGCGAAACACTGAAGCTTTCTTT
>TRBJ2-2|TRBD2|-|TRBV2
CASISGTNTGELFF
TGTGCCAGCATTAGCGGGACGAACACCGGGGAGCTGTTTTTT
>TRBJ1-4|TRBD1|-|TRBV5-1
CASGIGTGVEKLFF
TGCGCCAGCGGCATAGGGACAGGGGTTGAAAAACTGTTTTTT
>TRBJ1-5|-|-|TRBV12-3/TRBV12-4
CASSLGPGAQPQHF
TGTGCCAGCAGTTTAGGTCCTGGGGCTCAGCCCCAGCATTTT
>TRBJ2-3|TRBD2|-|TRBV20-1
CSGFSGGLSTDTQYF
TGCAGTGGATTTAGCGGGGGACTCAGCACAGATACGCAGTATTTT
>TRBJ2-7|-|-|TRBV6-2/TRBV6-3
CASSYSGGIPSYEQYF
TGTGCCAGCAGTTACTCAGGGGGAATTCCTTCCTACGAGCAGTACTTC
>TRBJ1-1|-|-|TRBV19
CASSIQGRTEAFF
TGTGCCAGTAGTATACAGGGGAGAACTGAAGCTTTCTTT
>TRBJ1-1|-|-|TRBV30
CAWSVSEWDTEAFF
TGTGCCTGGAGTGTATCTGAGTGGGACACTGAAGCTTTCTTT
>TRBJ2-5|TRBD2|-|TRBV7-2
CASSAPGLAVQETQYF
TGTGCCAGCAGCGCACCGGGACTAGCGGTCCAAGAGACCCAGTACTTC
>TRBJ1-1|-|few|TRBV21-1
CATLTGCYTEAFF
TGTGCCACCCTCACAGGGTGCTACACTGAAGCTTTCTTT
>TRBJ1-5|-|few|TRBV10-3
CAISESPNQPQHF
TGTGCCATCAGTGAGTCCCCCAATCAGCCCCAGCATTTT
>TRBJ1-2|-|-|TRBV10-3
CAISPDGRGGYTF
TGTGCCATCAGCCCGGACGGTCGTGGGGGCTACACCTTC
>TRBJ2-1|-|-|TRBV20-1
CSARGTNYNEQFF
TGCAGTGCTAGAGGTACTAACTACAATGAGCAGTTCTTC
>TRBJ1-1|-|few|TRBV20-1
CSASQEAASLAEAFF
TGCAGTGCTTCCCAAGAAGCCGCTTCGCTAGCTGAAGCTTTCTTT
>TRBJ1-5|-|once|TRBV7-8
CASSLLDGTSNQPQHF
TGTGCCAGCAGCTTATTGGACGGAACTAGCAATCAGCCCCAGCATTTT
>TRBJ2-2|-|few|TRBV6-1
CASRRTPTLNTGELFF
TGTGCCAGCAGACGAACACCCACCCTGAACACCGGGGAGCTGTTTTTT
>TRBJ2-3|TRBD2|-|TRBV6-2/TRBV6-3
CASSPHLAGVADTQYF
TGTGCCAGCAGCCCTCACCTAGCGGGAGTGGCAGATACGCAGTATTTT
>TRBJ1-5|-|-|TRBV23-1
CASSQSSQPQHF
TGCGCCAGCAGTCAATCGAGTCAGCCCCAGCATTTT
>TRBJ1-1|-|-|TRBV7-2
CASSDSSSSDTEAFF
TGTGCCAGCAGCGATTCTTCCAGCTCAGACACTGAAGCTTTCTTT
>TRBJ2-1|-|-|TRBV7-2
CASSSLTAPSNEQFF
TGTGCCAGCAGCTCACTGACCGCTCCGAGCAATGAGCAGTTCTTC